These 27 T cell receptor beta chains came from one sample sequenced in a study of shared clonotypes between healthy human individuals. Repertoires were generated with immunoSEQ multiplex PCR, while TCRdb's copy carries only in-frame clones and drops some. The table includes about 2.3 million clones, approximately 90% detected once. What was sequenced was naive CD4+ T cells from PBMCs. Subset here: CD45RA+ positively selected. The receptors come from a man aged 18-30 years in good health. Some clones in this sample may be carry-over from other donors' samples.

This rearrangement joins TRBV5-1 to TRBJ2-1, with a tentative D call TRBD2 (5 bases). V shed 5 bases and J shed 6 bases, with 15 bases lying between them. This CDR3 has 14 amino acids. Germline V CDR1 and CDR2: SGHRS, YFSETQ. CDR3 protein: CASSSGWAVNEQFF. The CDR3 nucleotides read TGCGCCAGCAGTTCGGGGTGGGCGGTCAATGAGCAGTTCTTC.

The CDR3 sequence: CASSQDLRGAGGNTIYF. The DNA for the CDR3 is TGCGCCAGCAGCCAAGATCTTCGGGGGGCTGGTGGAAACACCATATATTTT. This rearrangement joins TRBV4-3 to TRBJ1-3; a weak D match, TRBD1 (6 bases). The V gene lost 0 bases and the J gene lost 3 bases, with 15 bases spanning the gap. The CDR3 sequence is 17 residues long. Germline V gene lookup returns CDR1 LGHNA and CDR2 YSLEER.

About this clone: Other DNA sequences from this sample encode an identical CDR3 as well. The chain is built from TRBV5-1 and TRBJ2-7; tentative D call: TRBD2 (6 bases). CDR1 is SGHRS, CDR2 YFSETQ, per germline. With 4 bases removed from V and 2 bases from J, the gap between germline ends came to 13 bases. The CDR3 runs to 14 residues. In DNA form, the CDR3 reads TGCGCCAGCAGCCTGGCCGGGACTCCCTACGAGCAGTACTTC. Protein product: CASSLAGTPYEQYF.

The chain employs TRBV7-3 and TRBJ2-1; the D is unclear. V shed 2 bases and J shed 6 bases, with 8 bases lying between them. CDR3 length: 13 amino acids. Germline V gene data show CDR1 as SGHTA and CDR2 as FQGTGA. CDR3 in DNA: TGTGCCAGCAGCTTAGTTCCGGGCAATGAGCAGTTCTTC. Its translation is CASSLVPGNEQFF.

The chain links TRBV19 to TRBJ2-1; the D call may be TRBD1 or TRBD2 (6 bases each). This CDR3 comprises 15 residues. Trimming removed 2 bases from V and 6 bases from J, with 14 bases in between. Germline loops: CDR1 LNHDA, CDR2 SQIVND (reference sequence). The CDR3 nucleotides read TGTGCCAGTAGTATAACCGGGGGCGCTTTCAATGAGCAGTTCTTC. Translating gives CASSITGGAFNEQFF.

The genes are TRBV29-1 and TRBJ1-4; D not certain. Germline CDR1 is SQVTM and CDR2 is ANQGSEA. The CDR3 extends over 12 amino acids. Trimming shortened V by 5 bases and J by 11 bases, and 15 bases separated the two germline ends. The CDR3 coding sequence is TGCAGCGTTTCGGACGGTTCCCGTAAACTGTTTTTT. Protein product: CSVSDGSRKLFF.

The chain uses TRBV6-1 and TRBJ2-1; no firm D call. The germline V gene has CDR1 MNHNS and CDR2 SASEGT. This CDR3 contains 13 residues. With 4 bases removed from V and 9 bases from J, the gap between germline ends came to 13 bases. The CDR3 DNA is TGTGCCAGCAGTGGCCCCATTTGGGCTGAGCAGTTCTTC. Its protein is CASSGPIWAEQFF.

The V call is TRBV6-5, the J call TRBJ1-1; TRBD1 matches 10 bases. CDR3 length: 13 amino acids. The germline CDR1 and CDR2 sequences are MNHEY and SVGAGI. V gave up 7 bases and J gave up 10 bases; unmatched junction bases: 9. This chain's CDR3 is CASNGQGGRGAFF. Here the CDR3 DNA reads TGTGCCAGCAACGGACAGGGGGGGAGGGGAGCTTTCTTT.

In DNA, the CDR3 is TGTGCCAGTAGTATAGTGGGCACGGCGAACACTGAAGCTTTCTTT. This sequence encodes CASSIVGTANTEAFF. The J gene is TRBJ1-1, the V gene TRBV19; D is ambiguous. The CDR3 is 15 residues long. Per germline, CDR1 LNHDA and CDR2 SQIVND (reference sequence). V shed 1 base and J shed 1 base, with 10 bases lying between them.

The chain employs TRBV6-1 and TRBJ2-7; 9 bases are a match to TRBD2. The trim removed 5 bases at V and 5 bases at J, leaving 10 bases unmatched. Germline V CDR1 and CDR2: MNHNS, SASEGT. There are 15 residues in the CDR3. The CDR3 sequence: CASSTRGGVYHEQYF. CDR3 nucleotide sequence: TGTGCCAGCAGTACCCGCGGGGGGGTATACCACGAGCAGTACTTC.

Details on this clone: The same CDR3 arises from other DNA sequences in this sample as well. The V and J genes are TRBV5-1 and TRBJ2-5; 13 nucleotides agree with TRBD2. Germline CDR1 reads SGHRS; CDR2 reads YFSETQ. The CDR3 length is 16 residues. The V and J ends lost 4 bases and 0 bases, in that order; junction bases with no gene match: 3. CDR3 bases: TGCGCCAGCAGCAGACTAGCGGGAGGAAACCAAGAGACCCAGTACTTC. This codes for CASSRLAGGNQETQYF.

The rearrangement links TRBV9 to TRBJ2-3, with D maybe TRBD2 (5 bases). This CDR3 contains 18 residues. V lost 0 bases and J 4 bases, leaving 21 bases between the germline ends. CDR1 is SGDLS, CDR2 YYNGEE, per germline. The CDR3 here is CASSVARTWETSPDTQYF. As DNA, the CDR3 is TGTGCCAGCAGCGTAGCCCGAACTTGGGAGACCTCTCCAGATACGCAGTATTTT.

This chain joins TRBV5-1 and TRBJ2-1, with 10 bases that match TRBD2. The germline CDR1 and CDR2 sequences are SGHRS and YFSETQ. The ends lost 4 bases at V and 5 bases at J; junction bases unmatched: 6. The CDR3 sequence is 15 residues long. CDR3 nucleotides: TGCGCCAGCAGCCAAGGACTAGCGGAGAACAATGAGCAGTTCTTC. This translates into CASSQGLAENNEQFF.

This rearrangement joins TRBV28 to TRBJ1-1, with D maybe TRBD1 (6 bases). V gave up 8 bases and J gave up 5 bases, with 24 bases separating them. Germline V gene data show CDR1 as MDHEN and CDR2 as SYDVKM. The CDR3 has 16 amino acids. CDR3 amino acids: CASRIEQGRGDTEAFF. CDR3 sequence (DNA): TGTGCCAGCCGCATTGAACAGGGAAGAGGGGATACTGAAGCTTTCTTT.

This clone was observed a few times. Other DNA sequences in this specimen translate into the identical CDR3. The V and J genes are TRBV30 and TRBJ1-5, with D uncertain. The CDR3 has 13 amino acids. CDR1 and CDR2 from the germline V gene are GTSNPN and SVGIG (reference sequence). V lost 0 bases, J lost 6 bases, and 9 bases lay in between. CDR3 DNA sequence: TGTGCCTGGAGTGTATTGGAAGGTCAGCCCCAGCATTTT. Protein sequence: CAWSVLEGQPQHF.

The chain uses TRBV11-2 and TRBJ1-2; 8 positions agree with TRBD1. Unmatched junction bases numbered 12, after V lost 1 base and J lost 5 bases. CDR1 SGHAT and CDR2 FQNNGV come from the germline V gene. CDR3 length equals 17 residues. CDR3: CASSLGGVRDRGYGYTF. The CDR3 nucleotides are TGTGCCAGCAGCTTAGGAGGAGTTCGAGACAGGGGTTATGGCTACACCTTC.

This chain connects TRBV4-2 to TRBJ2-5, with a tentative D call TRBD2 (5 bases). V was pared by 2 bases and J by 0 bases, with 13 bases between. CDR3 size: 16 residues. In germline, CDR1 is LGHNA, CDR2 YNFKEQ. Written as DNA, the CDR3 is TGTGCCAGCAGCCAAACAATTGCGACTAACCAAGAGACCCAGTACTTC. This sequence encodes CASSQTIATNQETQYF.

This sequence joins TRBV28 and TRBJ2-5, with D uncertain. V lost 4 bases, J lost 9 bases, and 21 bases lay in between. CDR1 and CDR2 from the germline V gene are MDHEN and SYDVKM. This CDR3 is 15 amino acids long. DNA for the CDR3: TGTGCCAGCAGTTCCTTCAAGCTTGGCGGATTGGCCCAGTACTTC. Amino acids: CASSSFKLGGLAQYF.

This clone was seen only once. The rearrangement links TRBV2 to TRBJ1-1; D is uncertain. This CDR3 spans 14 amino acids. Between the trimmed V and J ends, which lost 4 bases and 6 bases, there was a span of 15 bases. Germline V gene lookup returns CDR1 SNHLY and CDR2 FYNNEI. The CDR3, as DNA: TGTGCCAGCAGTGTCGCTGGGTTCGGCGCTGAAGCTTTCTTT. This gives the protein CASSVAGFGAEAFF. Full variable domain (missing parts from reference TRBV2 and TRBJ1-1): EPEVTQTPSHQVTQMGQEVILRCVPISNHLYFYWYRQILGQKVEFLVSFYNNEISEKSEIFDDQFSVERPDGSNFTLKIRSTKLEDSAMYFCASSVAGFGAEAFFGQGTRLTVV.

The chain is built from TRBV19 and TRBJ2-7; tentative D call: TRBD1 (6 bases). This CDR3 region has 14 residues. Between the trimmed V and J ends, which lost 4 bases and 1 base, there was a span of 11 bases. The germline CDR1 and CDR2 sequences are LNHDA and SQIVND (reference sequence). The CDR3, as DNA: TGTGCCAGTAGTACAGACAGGTGGTCCTACGAGCAGTACTTC. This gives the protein CASSTDRWSYEQYF. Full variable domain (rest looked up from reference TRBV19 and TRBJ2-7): DGGITQSPKYLFRKEGQNVTLSCEQNLNHDAMYWYRQDPGQGLRLIYYSQIVNDFQKGDIAEGYSVSREKKESFPLTVTSAQKNPTAFYLCASSTDRWSYEQYFGPGTRLTVT.

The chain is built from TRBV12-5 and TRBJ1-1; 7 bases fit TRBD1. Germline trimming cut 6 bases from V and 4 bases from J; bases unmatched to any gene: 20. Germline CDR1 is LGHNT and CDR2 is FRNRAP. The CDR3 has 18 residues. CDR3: CASGPNHGQAFEGTEAFF. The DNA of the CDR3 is TGTGCTAGTGGACCCAACCACGGACAGGCCTTCGAGGGCACTGAAGCTTTCTTT. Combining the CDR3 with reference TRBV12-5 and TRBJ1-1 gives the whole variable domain DARVTQTPRHKVTEMGQEVTMRCQPILGHNTVFWYRQTMMQGLELLAYFRNRAPLDDSGMPKDRFSAEMPDATLATLKIQPSEPRDSAVYFCASGPNHGQAFEGTEAFFGQGTRLTVV.

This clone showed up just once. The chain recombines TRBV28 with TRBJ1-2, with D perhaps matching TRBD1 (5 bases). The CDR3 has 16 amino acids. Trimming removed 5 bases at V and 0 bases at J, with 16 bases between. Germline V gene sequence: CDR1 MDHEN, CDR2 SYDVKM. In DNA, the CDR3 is TGTGCCAGCAGTAACCGGGACCCCCGAGCTAACTATGGCTACACCTTC. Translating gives CASSNRDPRANYGYTF.

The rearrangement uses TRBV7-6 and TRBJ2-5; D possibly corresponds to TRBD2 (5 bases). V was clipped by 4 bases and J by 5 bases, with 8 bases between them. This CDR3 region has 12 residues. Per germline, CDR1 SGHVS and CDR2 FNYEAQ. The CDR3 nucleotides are TGTGCCAGCAGCTCGAGGGAGGAGACCCAGTACTTC. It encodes CASSSREETQYF.

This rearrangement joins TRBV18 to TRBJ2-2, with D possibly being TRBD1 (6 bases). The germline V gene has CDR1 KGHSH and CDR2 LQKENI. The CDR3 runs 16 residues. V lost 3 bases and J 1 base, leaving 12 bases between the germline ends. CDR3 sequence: CASSPRVTGNTGELFF. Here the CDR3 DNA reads TGTGCCAGCTCACCCCGGGTGACAGGGAACACCGGGGAGCTGTTTTTT.

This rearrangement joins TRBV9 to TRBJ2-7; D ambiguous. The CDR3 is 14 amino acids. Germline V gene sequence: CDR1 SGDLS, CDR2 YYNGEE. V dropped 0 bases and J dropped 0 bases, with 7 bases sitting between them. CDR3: CASSVGPRSYEQYF. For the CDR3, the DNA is TGTGCCAGCAGCGTAGGACCCCGCTCCTACGAGCAGTACTTC.

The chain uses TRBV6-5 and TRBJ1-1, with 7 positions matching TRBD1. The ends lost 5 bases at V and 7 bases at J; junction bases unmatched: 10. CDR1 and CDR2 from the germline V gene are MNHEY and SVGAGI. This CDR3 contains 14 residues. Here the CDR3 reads CASSAARGKIEAFF. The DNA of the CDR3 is TGTGCCAGCAGTGCCGCCAGGGGGAAAATTGAAGCTTTCTTT.

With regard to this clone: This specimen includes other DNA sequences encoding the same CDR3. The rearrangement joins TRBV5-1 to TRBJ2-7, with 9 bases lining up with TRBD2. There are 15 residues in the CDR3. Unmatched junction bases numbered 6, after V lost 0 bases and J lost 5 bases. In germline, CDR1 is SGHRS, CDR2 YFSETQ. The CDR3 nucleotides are TGCGCCAGCAGCTTGGCGGCGGGAGGGCCCCACGAGCAGTACTTC. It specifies CASSLAAGGPHEQYF.